Shown below are 9 T cell receptor beta chains from a single sample sequenced in a study of T cells in Graves' hyperthyroidism and ophthalmopathy (dated 2019 in TCRdb). Receptors were amplified or captured by multiplex PCR. The instrument was an Illumina HiSeq 2000. Amplification of TCR beta CDR3 regions was carried out from RNA transcripts. The TCR CDR3 was subjected to a first round of RT-PCR using the HTBI primer set and the Qiagen OneStep RT-PCR kit. TCRdb applied fastp at Q25 and MiXCR to the public reads, then kept only in-frame beta chains. Identical CDR3 proteins give one entry, which carries the most common genes and DNA. The sample contains fewer than 650,000 distinct CDR3 sequences, less than 15% of them found a single time. The ten largest clones add up to more than 11% of the sample. Sequenced sample: blood. The receptor set was obtained from a woman in her thirties or forties with Graves' hyperthyroidism.

This clonotype showed up many times. This rearrangement joins TRBV20-1 to TRBJ2-3, with D perhaps matching TRBD2 (5 bases). There are 13 residues in the CDR3. The germline CDR1 and CDR2 sequences are DFQATT and SNEGSKA (reference sequence). V was pared by 6 bases and J by 2 bases, with 12 bases between. The CDR3 DNA follows: TGCAGTGCGAAGAAAGCGGTCACAGATACGCAGTATTTT. Translation: CSAKKAVTDTQYF.

This clonotype appeared many times. The chain carries TRBV27 and TRBJ2-7; D not resolved. Germline lookup yields CDR1 MNHEY and CDR2 SMNVEV (reference sequence). CDR3 size: 15 residues. V was pared by 1 base and J by 0 bases, with 10 bases between. This CDR3 is CASSLYRVSSYEQYF. The DNA for the CDR3 is TGTGCCAGCAGTTTATATAGGGTGAGCTCCTACGAGCAGTACTTC.

In DNA, the CDR3 is TGTGCCAGCACCGGACAGGGACGGAACGAGCAGTACTTC. Translation gives CASTGQGRNEQYF. The chain has TRBV6-9 and TRBJ2-7; TRBD1 agrees at 8 bases. This CDR3 contains 13 residues. V lost 7 bases to trimming and J lost 5 bases; unmatched junction nucleotides: 7. CDR1 and CDR2 from the germline V gene are MNHGY and SVAAGI.

This clonotype was counted many times. The chain has TRBV20-1 and TRBJ1-4; D is possibly TRBD1 (5 bases). There are 12 residues in the CDR3. Germline CDR1 DFQATT, CDR2 SNEGSKA (reference sequence). The V and J ends lost 5 bases and 7 bases respectively, with 11 bases between them. In nucleotides, the CDR3 is TGCAGTGCTCGTGAAAGGGGTGAAAAACTGTTTTTT. Protein product: CSARERGEKLFF.

This chain links TRBV28 with TRBJ2-1; maybe TRBD1 (6 bases). From germline, CDR1 is MDHEN and CDR2 SYDVKM. This CDR3 spans 13 amino acids. Trimming cost V 9 bases and J 5 bases, with 14 bases left between them. CDR3 nucleotides: TGTGCCAGTACGGGACAAACCCACAATGAGCAGTTCTTC. Its translation: CASTGQTHNEQFF. Looking up the rest from reference TRBV28 and TRBJ2-1 gives the full variable domain: DVKVTQSSRYLVKRTGEKVFLECVQDMDHENMFWYRQDPGLGLRLIYFSYDVKMKEKGDIPEGYSVSREKKERFSLILESASTNQTSMYLCASTGQTHNEQFFGPGTRLTVL.

This clonotype was picked up a small number of times. J is TRBJ2-1 and V is TRBV20-1, with a possible D match to TRBD2 (5 bases). This CDR3 comprises 15 residues. Germline assignment: CDR1 DFQATT and CDR2 SNEGSKA (reference sequence). V lost 0 bases to trimming and J lost 3 bases, with 12 bases between them. The CDR3 bases are TGCAGTGCTAGAGAAAGGCTAGCTGTCTACAATGAGCAGTTCTTC. This sequence encodes CSARERLAVYNEQFF.

The chain is built from TRBV19 and TRBJ2-1, with 9 bases aligning to TRBD1. The junction had 12 bases not matched to a gene; V was cut back by 8 bases and J by 7 bases. CDR3 length: 15 residues. Germline V gene data show CDR1 as LNHDA and CDR2 as SQIVND (reference sequence). This CDR3 reads CASDSQGALKNEQFF. The CDR3 DNA sequence: TGTGCCAGTGATTCACAGGGGGCGCTTAAAAATGAGCAGTTCTTC. The whole variable domain, remainder taken from reference TRBV19 and TRBJ2-1, is DGGITQSPKYLFRKEGQNVTLSCEQNLNHDAMYWYRQDPGQGLRLIYYSQIVNDFQKGDIAEGYSVSREKKESFPLTVTSAQKNPTAFYLCASDSQGALKNEQFFGPGTRLTVL.

Of note for this clonotype: This may be a read error, as it is one base from a much larger clone. This rearrangement joins TRBV14 to TRBJ1-2; 8 bases map to TRBD1. The CDR3 sequence is 14 residues long. With V trimmed by 1 base and J by 6 bases, 4 bases remained unmatched. Germline V gives CDR1 SGHDN, CDR2 FVKESK. CDR3 protein: CASSQGQGFDGYTF. The CDR3 nucleotides are TGTGCCAGCAGCCAAGGACAGGGGTTCGATGGCTACACCTTC. The complete variable domain, with remaining parts taken from reference TRBV14 and TRBJ1-2, reads EAGVTQFPSHSVIEKGQTVTLRCDPISGHDNLYWYRRVMGKEIKFLLHFVKESKQDESGMPNNRFLAERTGGTYSTLKVQPAELEDSGVYFCASSQGQGFDGYTFGSGTRLTVV.

This clonotype turned up a few times. J is TRBJ2-1 and V is TRBV28; perhaps TRBD2 as D (6 bases). Trimming took off 7 bases at V and 16 bases at J, with 17 bases between the two ends. CDR3 length: 11 amino acids. CDR1 and CDR2 (germline): MDHEN, SYDVKM. The CDR3 sequence: CASTTSTNSFF. The CDR3 DNA sequence: TGTGCCAGCACCACTAGCACGAACTCATTCTTC.